These 6 T cell receptor beta chains came from one sample sequenced in a study of T-cell memory formation after mild COVID-19. One entry per CDR3 protein results from TCRdb running MiXCR on the 5' RACE reads. Of about 49,000 distinct CDR3 sequences listed, around a quarter are singletons. The specimen sequenced was PBMCs or a T cell subset sorted from them (not recorded which). The receptors originated from a man aged 18 to 29 who had mild COVID-19 (a few samples of this study predate the infection). Cell type and time point are not known.

The V and J genes are TRBV12-3 or TRBV12-4 and TRBJ2-1; 9 bases are shared with TRBD2. V gave up 3 bases and J gave up 10 bases; unmatched junction bases: 7. The CDR3 extends over 14 amino acids. CDR3: CASSLGASGAEQFF. The DNA for the CDR3 is TGTGCCAGCAGTTTGGGGGCTAGCGGGGCAGAGCAGTTCTTC.

V usage is TRBV7-8 and J usage is TRBJ2-7; D gene ambiguous. Trimming pared 1 base from V and 0 bases from J, leaving 10 bases between. The germline V gene has CDR1 SGHVS and CDR2 FQNEAQ. This CDR3 comprises 15 residues. CDR3 nucleotide sequence: TGTGCCAGCAGCTTAGACGGGTCCAGCTCCTACGAGCAGTACTTC. It codes for CASSLDGSSSYEQYF.

The V gene is TRBV7-9, the J gene TRBJ2-5; D remains unclear. The V gene lost 1 base and the J gene lost 2 bases, with 8 bases spanning the gap. The CDR3 sequence is 14 residues long. CDR1 and CDR2 (germline): SEHNR, FQNEAQ (reference sequence). Written as DNA, the CDR3 is TGTGCCAGCAGCTTAGTGGCAATGCAAGAGACCCAGTACTTC. It encodes CASSLVAMQETQYF.

The rearrangement joins TRBV7-8 to TRBJ2-3; 8 bases match TRBD2. Germline trimming cut 0 bases from V and 5 bases from J; bases unmatched to any gene: 1. The CDR3 covers 14 residues. Germline CDR1 reads SGHVS; CDR2 reads FQNEAQ. CDR3 residues: CASSLASGGDTQYF. DNA of the CDR3: TGTGCCAGCAGCTTAGCGAGCGGGGGAGATACGCAGTATTTT.

The chain couples TRBV4-1 to TRBJ2-7; D not resolved. The germline gives CDR1 MGHRA, CDR2 YSYEKL. The CDR3 runs to 12 residues. Trimming pared 2 bases from V and 6 bases from J, leaving 8 bases between. This chain's CDR3 is CASSQTPLEQYF. CDR3 DNA sequence: TGCGCCAGCAGCCAAACCCCCCTCGAGCAGTACTTC.

V and J are TRBV12-3 or TRBV12-4 and TRBJ1-1; TRBD1 matches at 9 bases. The CDR3 spans 15 residues. After removal of 4 bases from V and 1 base from J, the junction contained 4 bases not matched to a gene. The CDR3 DNA is TGTGCCAGCAGTTCTTTGGACAGGGGGAACACTGAAGCTTTCTTT. Translation: CASSSLDRGNTEAFF.